The clone carrying this TCR beta chain was found many times. CDR3 size: 16 residues. Trimming pared 7 bases from V and 7 bases from J, leaving 20 bases between. Germline loops: CDR1 SNHLY, CDR2 FYNNEI. Building of the TCR beta libraries involved iRepertoire HTBI primers and Arm-PCR of CDR3 regions. TCRdb re-derived calls from the multiplex PCR reads in MiXCR, one entry per CDR3 protein. The sample includes 450,000 to 600,000 distinct CDR3 sequences, 16% seen only once; the top ten take 9% to 15%. These data come from a study of regulatory T cells in long-lasting Graves disease. The sample's time point: newly diagnosed GD, antithyroid drugs for less than 3 months. PBMC-extracted RNA yielded the TCR library. This sample also belongs to another study, concerning T cells in Graves' hyperthyroidism and ophthalmopathy.

The V call is TRBV2, the J call TRBJ1-6; perhaps TRBD1 as D (6 bases). This TCR was recovered from a man aged 35-49 years with Graves disease. The source was peripheral blood mononuclear cells (PBMCs), collected at new diagnosis, from a patient treated with antithyroid drugs. Here the CDR3 DNA reads TGTGCCAGCACCAACAGTCGGGGGCGAGGGAATTCACCCCTCCACTTT. Translation gives CASTNSRGRGNSPLHF.